Following are 2 T cell receptor beta chains from one sample sequenced in a study of sequential checkpoint blockade in melanoma. Documented treatment: randomized to nivolumab then ipilimumab (arm A) or the reverse (arm B). Produced via immunoSEQ multiplex PCR; TCRdb's table is partial and in-frame only. Of fewer than 6,000 clones in the sample, about 25% were seen once. Sequenced material: tumor tissue (inferred from file names), taken from a patient given nivolumab and ipilimumab in sequence. These receptors were taken from a human donor with melanoma.

This clone was counted ten times or more. The chain has TRBV11-3 and TRBJ1-5; weak D call: TRBD1 (6 bases). Germline assignment: CDR1 SGHNT and CDR2 YENEEA. The CDR3 spans 15 residues. With 1 base removed from V and 3 bases from J, the gap between germline ends came to 10 bases. The CDR3 nucleotides read TGTGCCAGCAGCTTAGTACAGGGCAACAATCAGCCCCAGCATTTT. It specifies CASSLVQGNNQPQHF.

The rearrangement uses TRBV28 and TRBJ1-1, with D possibly matching TRBD1 (5 bases). Trimming shortened V by 5 bases and J by 5 bases, and 15 bases separated the two germline ends. Germline lookup yields CDR1 MDHEN and CDR2 SYDVKM. The CDR3 extends over 14 amino acids. The chain's CDR3 is CASSISRVGTEAFF. CDR3 sequence (DNA): TGTGCCAGCAGTATATCCAGGGTTGGGACTGAAGCTTTCTTT.